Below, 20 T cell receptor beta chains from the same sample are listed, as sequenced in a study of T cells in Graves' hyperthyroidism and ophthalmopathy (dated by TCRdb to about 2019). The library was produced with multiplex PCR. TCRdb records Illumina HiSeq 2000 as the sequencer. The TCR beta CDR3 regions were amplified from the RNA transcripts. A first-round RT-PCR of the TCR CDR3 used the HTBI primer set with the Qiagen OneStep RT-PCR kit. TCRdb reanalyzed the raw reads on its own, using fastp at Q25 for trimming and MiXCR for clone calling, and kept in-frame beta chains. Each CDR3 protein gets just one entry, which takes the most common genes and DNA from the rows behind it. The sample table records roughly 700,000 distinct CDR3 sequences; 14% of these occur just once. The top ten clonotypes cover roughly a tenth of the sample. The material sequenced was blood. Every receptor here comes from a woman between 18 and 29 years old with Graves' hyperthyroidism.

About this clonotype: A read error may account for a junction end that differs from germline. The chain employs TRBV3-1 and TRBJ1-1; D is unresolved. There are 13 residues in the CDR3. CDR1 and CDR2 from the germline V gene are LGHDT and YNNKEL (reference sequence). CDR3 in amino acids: CAGSLGSNTEAFF. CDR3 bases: TGTGCCGGCAGCCTCGGTTCGAACACTGAAGCTTTCTTT.

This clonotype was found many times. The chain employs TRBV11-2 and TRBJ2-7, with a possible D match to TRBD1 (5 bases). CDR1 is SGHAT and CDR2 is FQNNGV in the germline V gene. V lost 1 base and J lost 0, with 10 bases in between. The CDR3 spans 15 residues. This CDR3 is CASSLGGDLSYEQYF. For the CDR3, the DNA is TGTGCCAGCAGCTTAGGGGGCGACCTCTCCTACGAGCAGTACTTC.

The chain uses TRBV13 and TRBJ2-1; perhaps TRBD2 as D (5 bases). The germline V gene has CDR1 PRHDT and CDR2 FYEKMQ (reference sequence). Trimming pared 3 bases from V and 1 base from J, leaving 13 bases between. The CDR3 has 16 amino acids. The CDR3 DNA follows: TGTGCCAGCAGCTTTGGCGGAGGCCGGTCCTACAATGAGCAGTTCTTC. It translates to CASSFGGGRSYNEQFF.

This CDR3 reads CASSLASLNTEAFF. The CDR3 DNA reads as TGTGCCAGCAGTTTAGCCTCTTTGAACACTGAAGCTTTCTTT. The V call is TRBV27, the J call TRBJ1-1; no clear D. This CDR3 region has 14 residues. The germline V gene has CDR1 MNHEY and CDR2 SMNVEV (reference sequence). V was trimmed by 2 bases and J by 0 bases, leaving 7 bases between them.

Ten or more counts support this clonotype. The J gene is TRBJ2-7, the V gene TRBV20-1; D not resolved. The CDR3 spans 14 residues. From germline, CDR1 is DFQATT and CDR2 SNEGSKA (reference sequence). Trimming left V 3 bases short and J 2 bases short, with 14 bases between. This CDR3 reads CSASQNLHAYEQYF. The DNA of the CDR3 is TGCAGTGCTAGCCAGAACTTACATGCCTACGAGCAGTACTTC.

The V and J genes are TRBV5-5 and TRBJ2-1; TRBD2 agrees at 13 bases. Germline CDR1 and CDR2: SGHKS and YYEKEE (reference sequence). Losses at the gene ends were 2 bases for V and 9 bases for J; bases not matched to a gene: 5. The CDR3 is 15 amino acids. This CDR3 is CASSLLAGGLGEQFF. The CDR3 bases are TGTGCCAGCAGCTTACTAGCGGGGGGGCTTGGTGAGCAGTTCTTC. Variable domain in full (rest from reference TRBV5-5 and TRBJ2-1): DAGVTQSPTHLIKTRGQQVTLRCSPISGHKSVSWYQQVLGQGPQFIFQYYEKEERGRGNFPDRFSARQFPNYSSELNVNALLLGDSALYLCASSLLAGGLGEQFFGPGTRLTVL.

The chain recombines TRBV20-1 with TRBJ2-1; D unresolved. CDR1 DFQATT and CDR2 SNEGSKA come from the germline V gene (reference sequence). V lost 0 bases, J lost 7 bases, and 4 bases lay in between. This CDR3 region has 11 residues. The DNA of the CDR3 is TGCAGTGCTAGAGATAGGAATGAGCAGTTCTTC. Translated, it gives CSARDRNEQFF.

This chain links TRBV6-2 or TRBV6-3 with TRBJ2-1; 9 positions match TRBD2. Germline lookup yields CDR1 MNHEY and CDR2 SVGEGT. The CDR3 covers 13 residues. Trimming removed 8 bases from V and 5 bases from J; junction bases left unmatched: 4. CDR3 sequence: CASVPSGNNEQFF. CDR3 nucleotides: TGTGCCAGCGTCCCTAGCGGGAACAATGAGCAGTTCTTC.

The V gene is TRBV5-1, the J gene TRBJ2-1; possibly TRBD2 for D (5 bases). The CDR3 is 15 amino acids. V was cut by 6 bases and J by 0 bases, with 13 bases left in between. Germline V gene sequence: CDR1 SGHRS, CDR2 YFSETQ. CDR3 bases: TGCGCCAGCACTAACTGGGAGAACTCCTACAATGAGCAGTTCTTC. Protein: CASTNWENSYNEQFF.

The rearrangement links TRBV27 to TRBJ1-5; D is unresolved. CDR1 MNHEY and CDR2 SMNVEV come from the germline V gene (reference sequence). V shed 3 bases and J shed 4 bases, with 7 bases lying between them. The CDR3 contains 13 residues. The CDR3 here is CASSFAGNQPQHF. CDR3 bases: TGTGCCAGCAGTTTTGCGGGGAATCAGCCCCAGCATTTT.

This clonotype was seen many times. The CDR3 nucleotides are TGTGCCAGCAGCTTAGATCTAACGGGCCGGGAGACCCAGTACTTC. It is translated as CASSLDLTGRETQYF. The V gene is TRBV11-2, the J gene TRBJ2-5; D remains ambiguous. The CDR3 totals 15 residues. CDR1 SGHAT and CDR2 FQNNGV come from the germline V gene. Trimming cost V 0 bases and J 5 bases, with 13 bases left between them.

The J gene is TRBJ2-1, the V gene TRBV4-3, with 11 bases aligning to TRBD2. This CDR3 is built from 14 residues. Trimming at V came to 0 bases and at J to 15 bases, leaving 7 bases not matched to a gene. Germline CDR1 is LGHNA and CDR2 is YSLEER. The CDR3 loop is CASSQETSGRVRFF. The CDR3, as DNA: TGCGCCAGCAGCCAAGAAACTAGCGGGAGAGTTAGGTTCTTC.

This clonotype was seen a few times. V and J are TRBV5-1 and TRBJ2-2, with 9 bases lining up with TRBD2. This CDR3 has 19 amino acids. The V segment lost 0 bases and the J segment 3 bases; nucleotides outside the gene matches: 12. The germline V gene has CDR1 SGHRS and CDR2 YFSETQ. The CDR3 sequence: CASSLVAGGYLDHTGELFF. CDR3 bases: TGCGCCAGCAGCTTGGTTGCGGGAGGGTACCTTGATCACACCGGGGAGCTGTTTTTT.

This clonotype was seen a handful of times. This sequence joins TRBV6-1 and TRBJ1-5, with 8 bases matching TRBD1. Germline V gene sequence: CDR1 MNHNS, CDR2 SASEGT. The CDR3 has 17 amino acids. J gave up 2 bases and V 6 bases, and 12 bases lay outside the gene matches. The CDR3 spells CASRPILQGGRNQPQHF. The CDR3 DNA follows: TGTGCCAGCAGGCCAATTCTACAGGGGGGTCGCAATCAGCCCCAGCATTTT.

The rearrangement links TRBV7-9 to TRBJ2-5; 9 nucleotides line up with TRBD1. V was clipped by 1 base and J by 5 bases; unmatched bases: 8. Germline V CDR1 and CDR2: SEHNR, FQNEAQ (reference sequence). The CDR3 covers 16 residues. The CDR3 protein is CASSLEEDRGRETQYF. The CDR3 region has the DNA TGTGCCAGCAGCTTAGAAGAAGACAGGGGGAGGGAGACCCAGTACTTC.

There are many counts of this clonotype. This chain's CDR3 is CASSQDLAGELFF. Here the CDR3 DNA reads TGTGCCAGCAGCCAAGATCTCGCCGGGGAGCTGTTTTTT. The chain is built from TRBV3-1 and TRBJ2-2; D is uncertain. Germline CDR1 LGHDT, CDR2 YNNKEL (reference sequence). V was clipped by 0 bases and J by 6 bases, with 5 bases between them. The length of the CDR3 is 13 residues.

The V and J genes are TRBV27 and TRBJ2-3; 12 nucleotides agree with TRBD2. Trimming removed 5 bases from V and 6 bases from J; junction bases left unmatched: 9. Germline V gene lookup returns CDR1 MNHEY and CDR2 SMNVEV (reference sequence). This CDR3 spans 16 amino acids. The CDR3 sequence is CASSTPTSGSPDTQYF. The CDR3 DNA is TGTGCCAGCAGTACCCCGACTAGCGGGAGTCCCGATACGCAGTATTTT.

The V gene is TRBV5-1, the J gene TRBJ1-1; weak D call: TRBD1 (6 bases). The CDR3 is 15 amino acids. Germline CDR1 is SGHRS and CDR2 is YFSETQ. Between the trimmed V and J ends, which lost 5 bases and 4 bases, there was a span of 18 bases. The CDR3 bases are TGCGCCAGCAGGGGGGACACCACATGGCCCACTGAAGCTTTCTTT. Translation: CASRGDTTWPTEAFF. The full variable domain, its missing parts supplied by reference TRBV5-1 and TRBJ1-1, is KAGVTQTPRYLIKTRGQQVTLSCSPISGHRSVSWYQQTPGQGLQFLFEYFSETQRNKGNFPGRFSGRQFSNSRSEMNVSTLELGDSALYLCASRGDTTWPTEAFFGQGTRLTVV.

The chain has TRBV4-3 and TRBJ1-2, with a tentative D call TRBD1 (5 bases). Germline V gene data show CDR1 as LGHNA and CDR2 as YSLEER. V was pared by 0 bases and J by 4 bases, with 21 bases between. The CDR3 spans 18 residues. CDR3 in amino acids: CASSQEGSGQQRRYGYTF. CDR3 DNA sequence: TGCGCCAGCAGCCAAGAAGGCTCGGGGCAGCAGAGACGCTATGGCTACACCTTC.

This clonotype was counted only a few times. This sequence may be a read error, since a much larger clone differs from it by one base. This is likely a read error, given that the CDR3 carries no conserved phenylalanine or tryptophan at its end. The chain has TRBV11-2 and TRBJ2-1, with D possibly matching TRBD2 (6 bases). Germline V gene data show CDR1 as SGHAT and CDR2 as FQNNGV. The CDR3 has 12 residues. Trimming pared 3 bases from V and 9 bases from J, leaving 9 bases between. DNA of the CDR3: TGTGCCAGCAGCTTCGGGAGTGGTGAGCAGTTCTCC. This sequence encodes CASSFGSGEQFS.